The 13 T cell receptor beta chains in this list originate from one sample, sequenced in a study of neurological immune-mediated disorders. Documented time point: longitudinal time-point 3. TCRdb recomputed calls from the 5' RACE reads with MiXCR, one row per CDR3 protein. This table holds fewer than 55,000 distinct CDR3 sequences, roughly 13% found once. The sample comprised PBMCs. The receptor source for this set is a male donor with HTLV-1-associated myelopathy (HAM/TSP).

This clonotype was seen ten or more times. The chain combines TRBV20-1 with TRBJ2-1; 7 positions match TRBD2. V dropped 3 bases and J dropped 1; count of bases not matched to a gene: 0. This CDR3 comprises 13 residues. In germline, CDR1 is DFQATT, CDR2 SNEGSKA (reference sequence). The CDR3 DNA sequence: TGCAGTGCTAGGCGGGGGTCCTACAATGAGCAGTTCTTC. Encoded protein: CSARRGSYNEQFF.

This clonotype was detected ten times or more. The chain recombines TRBV6-5 with TRBJ2-1; D might be TRBD1 or TRBD2, each matching 5 bases. Trimming cost V 6 bases and J 3 bases, with 21 bases left between them. CDR1 MNHEY and CDR2 SVGAGI come from the germline V gene. The CDR3 length is 17 residues. CDR3 protein: CASRRRLRDGFYNEQFF. The DNA of the CDR3 is TGTGCCAGCAGACGGCGACTCCGGGACGGGTTCTACAATGAGCAGTTCTTC.

This clonotype was seen many times. This rearrangement joins TRBV20-1 to TRBJ2-3, with TRBD2 matching 9 bases. Germline loops: CDR1 DFQATT, CDR2 SNEGSKA (reference sequence). CDR3 length: 15 amino acids. Trimming took 5 bases from V and 0 from J; bases not matched to a gene: 6. The CDR3 coding sequence is TGCAGTGCTCCTCGACTAGCGGAGAGCACAGATACGCAGTATTTT. As protein: CSAPRLAESTDTQYF.

This clonotype was counted ten times or more. The chain links TRBV21-1 to TRBJ1-1; TRBD1 is the table's D call, not checked against the DNA. TRBV21-1 is a recognized pseudogene. This CDR3 contains 15 residues. As DNA, the CDR3 is TGTGCCAGCAGCAAAGTCAGGGCACTGAACACTGAAGCTTTCTTT. This gives the protein CASSKVRALNTEAFF.

V and J are TRBV12-3 or TRBV12-4 and TRBJ2-5; 8 nucleotides match TRBD1. The CDR3 sequence is 15 residues long. V was pared by 6 bases and J by 0 bases, with 6 bases of the junction left unmatched. The CDR3 reads CASRSTGEYQETQYF. CDR3 DNA sequence: TGTGCCAGCAGGTCGACAGGGGAGTACCAAGAGACCCAGTACTTC.

This clonotype was picked up many times. The chain combines TRBV29-1 with TRBJ2-1; TRBD2 matches 11 bases. The CDR3 sequence is 17 residues long. Germline values: CDR1 SQVTM, CDR2 ANQGSEA. V was clipped by 1 base and J by 2 bases; unmatched bases: 7. CDR3 nucleotides: TGCAGCGTTGAAGCCCAAATTAGCGGGGGGGCCTACAATGAGCAGTTCTTC. This encodes CSVEAQISGGAYNEQFF.

This clonotype appeared many times. The rearrangement links TRBV20-1 to TRBJ2-2; D perhaps matches TRBD1 (6 bases). The V end was cut by 3 bases, the J end by 2 bases, with 10 bases between. CDR3 length: 14 amino acids. CDR1 and CDR2 from the germline V gene are DFQATT and SNEGSKA (reference sequence). The CDR3 is CSASRTENTGELFF. The CDR3 DNA follows: TGCAGTGCTAGCCGGACAGAAAACACCGGGGAGCTGTTTTTT.

This clonotype was seen many times. This chain links TRBV5-6 with TRBJ2-5; D unclear. Trimming cost V 2 bases and J 4 bases, with 15 bases left between them. This CDR3 region has 15 residues. Germline CDR1 is SGHDT and CDR2 is YYEEEE. The CDR3 nucleotides read TGTGCCAGCAGCTTCGTTGGACGGGTCCGAGAGACCCAGTACTTC. It is translated as CASSFVGRVRETQYF.

This clonotype was counted at least ten times. This rearrangement joins TRBV20-1 to TRBJ2-3, with a possible D match to TRBD2 (5 bases). The V gene's germline CDR1 is DFQATT and CDR2 SNEGSKA (reference sequence). The length of the CDR3 is 11 residues. CDR3 DNA: TGCAGCACCACGGGCGGGGATACGCAGTATTTT. It yields the protein CSTTGGDTQYF.

This clonotype showed up many times. The chain combines TRBV6-1 with TRBJ2-7, with 9 bases matching TRBD1. The length of the CDR3 is 14 residues. CDR1 MNHNS and CDR2 SASEGT come from the germline V gene. V gave up 4 bases and J gave up 5 bases; unmatched junction bases: 6. CDR3 bases: TGTGCCAGCAGTGGCCGGGACAGGGTCCACGAGCAGTACTTC. This encodes CASSGRDRVHEQYF.

This clonotype was seen at least ten times. The genes are TRBV2 and TRBJ2-3; D may match TRBD1 or TRBD2 (5 bases each). Between the trimmed V and J ends, which lost 6 bases and 11 bases, there was a span of 21 bases. The CDR3 spans 14 residues. Germline values: CDR1 SNHLY, CDR2 FYNNEI. CDR3 bases: TGTGCCAGCAGCGCGGAGCCTGAGGGGCCTGGGCAGTATTTT. This codes for CASSAEPEGPGQYF.

This clonotype was seen repeatedly, ten times or more. The CDR3 nucleotides are TGTGCCATCGGTGGCACCTCTGGAAACACCATATATTTT. Translation gives CAIGGTSGNTIYF. The chain combines TRBV10-3 with TRBJ1-3, with D unclear. Trimming took off 8 bases at V and 0 bases at J, with 8 bases between the two ends. The CDR3 runs 13 residues. Germline V gene data show CDR1 as ENHRY and CDR2 as SYGVKD.

The table lists this clonotype with many counts. This chain links TRBV11-2 with TRBJ2-3, with 7 bases fitting TRBD1. CDR1 is SGHAT, CDR2 FQNNGV, per germline. Trimming at V came to 3 bases and at J to 5 bases, leaving 11 bases not matched to a gene. The CDR3 has 16 amino acids. DNA for the CDR3: TGTGCCAGCAGCTTTCCCCGACAGGGTAGTAGAGATACGCAGTATTTT. Amino acids: CASSFPRQGSRDTQYF. The complete variable domain, with remaining parts taken from reference TRBV11-2 and TRBJ2-3, reads EAGVAQSPRYKIIEKRQSVAFWCNPISGHATLYWYQQILGQGPKLLIQFQNNGVVDDSQLPKDRFSAERLKGVDSTLKIQPAKLEDSAVYLCASSFPRQGSRDTQYFGPGTRLTVL.